The 23 T cell receptor beta chains reported below all come from one sample, sequenced in a study of regulatory T cells in long-lasting Graves disease. Assembly of TCR beta libraries relied on iRepertoire HTBI primers together with Arm-PCR of CDR3 regions. TCRdb reprocessed the multiplex PCR reads with MiXCR, giving one entry per CDR3 protein. The data hold hundreds of thousands of distinct CDR3 sequences, with less than 25% observed a single time. Time point noted: persistent/refractory GD, antithyroid drugs over 5 years with positive TRAb. The TCR library was made from RNA that had been extracted from PBMCs in TRIzol. Sequenced material: peripheral blood mononuclear cells (PBMCs), taken when the disease was refractory, from a patient treated with antithyroid drugs. The source of these receptors is a female donor with Graves disease.

The chain joins TRBV5-1 to TRBJ1-6, with D maybe TRBD1 (5 bases). This CDR3 is built from 15 residues. Looked up from germline, CDR1 is SGHRS and CDR2 is YFSETQ. With 4 bases removed from V and 7 bases from J, the gap between germline ends came to 15 bases. The CDR3: CASSLTTVGNSPLHF. The CDR3 DNA sequence: TGCGCCAGCAGCCTGACGACAGTGGGGAATTCACCCCTCCACTTT. The full variable domain, rest sourced from reference TRBV5-1 and TRBJ1-6, is KAGVTQTPRYLIKTRGQQVTLSCSPISGHRSVSWYQQTPGQGLQFLFEYFSETQRNKGNFPGRFSGRQFSNSRSEMNVSTLELGDSALYLCASSLTTVGNSPLHFGNGTRLTVT.

This clonotype was observed many times. V gene TRBV5-1 combines with J gene TRBJ2-7; TRBD1 aligns across 9 bases. This CDR3 is 17 amino acids long. After removal of 4 bases from V and 3 bases from J, the junction contained 14 bases not matched to a gene. The germline gives CDR1 SGHRS, CDR2 YFSETQ. This CDR3 reads CASSHPLDRGVFYEQYF. The CDR3 coding sequence is TGCGCCAGCAGCCACCCACTCGACAGGGGGGTCTTCTACGAGCAGTACTTC. The full variable domain, with the rest looked up from reference TRBV5-1 and TRBJ2-7, is KAGVTQTPRYLIKTRGQQVTLSCSPISGHRSVSWYQQTPGQGLQFLFEYFSETQRNKGNFPGRFSGRQFSNSRSEMNVSTLELGDSALYLCASSHPLDRGVFYEQYFGPGTRLTVT.

The gene calls are TRBV6-5 and TRBJ2-2; the match to TRBD2 covers 11 bases. CDR1 is MNHEY, CDR2 SVGAGI, per germline. This CDR3 is built from 17 residues. V lost 1 base, J lost 7 bases, and 8 bases stayed unmatched. Written as DNA, the CDR3 is TGTGCCAGCAGTTACTTGGGGCTAGCGGGAGGTGGCGGGGAGCTGTTTTTT. As protein: CASSYLGLAGGGGELFF.

A remark on this clonotype: A much bigger clone sits one base away, suggesting this may be a read error. This chain joins TRBV24-1 and TRBJ1-3; the match to TRBD1 covers 9 bases. The germline V gene has CDR1 KGHDR and CDR2 SFDVKD. The CDR3 loop spans 18 amino acids. The CDR3 loop reads CVTSETGTGRPDGNTIYF. The CDR3 DNA follows: TGTGTCACCAGTGAAACCGGGACAGGGCGACCGGACGGAAACACCATATATTTT.

This clonotype was observed at least ten times. The rearrangement uses TRBV2 and TRBJ2-7, with TRBD2 matching over 8 bases. The germline V gene has CDR1 SNHLY and CDR2 FYNNEI. This CDR3 has 16 residues. V lost 2 bases and J lost 1; bases outside the gene matches: 7. The CDR3 here is CASSESTASGSYEQYF. The CDR3 coding sequence is TGTGCCAGCAGTGAATCGACGGCTAGCGGGTCCTACGAGCAGTACTTC.

The V and J genes are TRBV18 and TRBJ2-7; D is unclear. The CDR3 covers 12 residues. Looked up from germline, CDR1 is KGHSH and CDR2 is LQKENI. V shed 2 bases and J shed 6 bases, with 8 bases lying between them. CDR3 in amino acids: CASSPTRSEQYF. The CDR3 bases are TGTGCCAGCTCACCAACGCGTTCCGAGCAGTACTTC.

This sequence joins TRBV12-3 or TRBV12-4 and TRBJ2-2, with 11 bases aligning to TRBD1. The CDR3 is 16 amino acids. The V and J ends lost 6 bases and 2 bases, in that order; junction bases with no gene match: 5. The CDR3 here is CASRDRGLQNTGELFF. For the CDR3, the DNA is TGTGCCAGCAGGGACAGGGGGCTCCAAAACACCGGGGAGCTGTTTTTT.

This clonotype was picked up many times. The chain has TRBV27 and TRBJ1-1; TRBD1 might be the D (5 bases). Deletions cut 6 bases from V and 6 bases from J, with 20 bases between. CDR3 size: 15 residues. Germline values: CDR1 MNHEY, CDR2 SMNVEV (reference sequence). Here the CDR3 reads CASRPYVGGWSEAFF. The CDR3 DNA reads TGTGCCAGCAGACCTTATGTGGGGGGGTGGTCTGAAGCTTTCTTT.

This clonotype occurred many times. The chain carries TRBV11-2 and TRBJ2-7, with D perhaps TRBD1 (6 bases). The V end lost 5 bases, the J end lost 9 bases, and 17 bases lay between the germline ends. The CDR3 extends over 13 amino acids. The germline CDR1 and CDR2 sequences are SGHAT and FQNNGV. This CDR3 reads CASSLKTGIAQYF. The CDR3 DNA is TGTGCCAGCAGCCTCAAAACAGGGATCGCGCAGTACTTC.

This clonotype was seen a few times. The chain recombines TRBV27 with TRBJ2-7; weak D call: TRBD2 (5 bases). With 0 bases removed from V and 3 bases from J, the gap between germline ends came to 9 bases. Germline values: CDR1 MNHEY, CDR2 SMNVEV (reference sequence). The CDR3 spans 14 residues. The CDR3 spells CASSLSRESYEQYF. The DNA for the CDR3 is TGTGCCAGCAGTTTATCGAGGGAAAGCTACGAGCAGTACTTC.

On this clonotype itself: At one boundary the junction diverges from the germline segment, which might be a read error. The V gene is TRBV20-1, the J gene TRBJ1-5, with TRBD1 matching 9 bases. Germline CDR1 reads DFQATT; CDR2 reads SNEGSKA (reference sequence). The CDR3 contains 18 residues. The CDR3 region is CSASSPGQGFYSNQPQHF. The CDR3 DNA is TGCAGTGCTAGCTCTCCGGGACAGGGATTCTATAGCAACCAGCCCCAGCATTTT.

This clonotype was seen repeatedly, ten times or more. The rearrangement links TRBV28 to TRBJ2-2; D remains ambiguous. This CDR3 spans 15 amino acids. CDR1 is MDHEN, CDR2 SYDVKM, per germline. V gave up 2 bases and J gave up 6 bases, with 13 bases separating them. As DNA, the CDR3 is TGTGCCAGCAGTTTAGAGGATATACGGGCCGGGGAGCTGTTTTTT. Amino acids: CASSLEDIRAGELFF.

This clonotype came up many times. V and J are TRBV28 and TRBJ2-7; D gene ambiguous. The ends were cut back, 3 bases at V and 2 bases at J, with 8 bases in the middle. Germline CDR1 is MDHEN and CDR2 is SYDVKM. The CDR3 loop spans 13 amino acids. DNA of the CDR3: TGTGCCAGCAGTTTTAGCCCCACCTACGAGCAGTACTTC. Its translation is CASSFSPTYEQYF.

As concerns this clonotype: Since no conserved phenylalanine or tryptophan closes the CDR3, a read error is the likely cause. The chain uses TRBV20-1 and TRBJ2-7, with D perhaps TRBD2 (6 bases). Germline V lookup: CDR1 DFQATT, CDR2 SNEGSKA (reference sequence). The CDR3 totals 13 residues. Trimming took 5 bases from V and 0 from J, leaving 11 bases between them. The CDR3 sequence is CSAAPGSSYEQYL. CDR3 nucleotides: TGCAGTGCTGCCCCCGGGAGCTCCTACGAGCAGTACCTC.

This clonotype was seen more than once but under ten times. The genes are TRBV5-1 and TRBJ1-4; D unresolved. Per germline, CDR1 SGHRS and CDR2 YFSETQ. The CDR3 loop spans 14 amino acids. Trimming took off 0 bases at V and 7 bases at J, with 10 bases between the two ends. DNA of the CDR3: TGCGCCAGCAGCTTGGGACGGTGGAGTGAAAAACTGTTTTTT. As protein: CASSLGRWSEKLFF.

Ten or more counts support this clonotype. The chain couples TRBV7-8 to TRBJ2-7; D possibly corresponds to TRBD1 (6 bases). This CDR3 is 15 amino acids long. The germline V gene encodes CDR1 SGHVS and CDR2 FQNEAQ. V lost 5 bases and J 1 base, leaving 15 bases between the germline ends. The CDR3 nucleotides read TGTGCCAGCAGCCCCGAAGGGACACCTTCCTACGAGCAGTACTTC. Its protein is CASSPEGTPSYEQYF.

This clonotype occurred many times. The chain couples TRBV7-9 to TRBJ2-7; 10 bases are shared with TRBD2. The CDR3 sequence is 14 residues long. V trimming: 6 bases; J trimming: 2 bases; junction bases outside the gene matches: 4. CDR1 and CDR2 from the germline V gene are SEHNR and FQNEAQ (reference sequence). The CDR3 nucleotides are TGTGCCAGCAGTTTTGGGACTAGCGCCTACGAGCAGTACTTC. It specifies CASSFGTSAYEQYF.

This clonotype has ten or more counts. The chain joins TRBV5-1 to TRBJ2-7, with TRBD1 identical over 9 bases. The CDR3 runs 14 residues. Germline-derived CDR1 and CDR2 are SGHRS and YFSETQ. Losses at the gene ends were 4 bases for V and 1 base for J; bases not matched to a gene: 3. The CDR3 DNA reads TGCGCCAGCAGCGGAGGGACAGGGTCCTACGAGCAGTACTTC. Translation gives CASSGGTGSYEQYF.

The chain carries TRBV7-9 and TRBJ2-1; 12 bases align to TRBD2. This CDR3 comprises 17 residues. V lost 7 bases, J lost 8 bases, and 15 bases stayed unmatched. Germline V gene lookup returns CDR1 SEHNR and CDR2 FQNEAQ (reference sequence). This CDR3 is CASTKALLAGGWDEQFF. CDR3 bases: TGTGCCAGCACCAAAGCGTTGCTAGCGGGAGGGTGGGATGAGCAGTTCTTC.

J is TRBJ2-5 and V is TRBV6-1; D is unclear. The germline V gene has CDR1 MNHNS and CDR2 SASEGT. V lost 4 bases, J lost 5 bases, and 14 bases lay in between. The CDR3 is 14 amino acids. The CDR3 region has the DNA TGTGCCAGCAGTGCAGGTTACGTGCGGGAGACCCAGTACTTC. Translating it yields CASSAGYVRETQYF.

In its sample, this clonotype was seen many times. The chain employs TRBV3-1 and TRBJ1-2, with D maybe TRBD1 (5 bases). Trimming removed 1 base from V and 8 bases from J, with 11 bases in between. Germline CDR1 and CDR2: LGHDT and YNNKEL (reference sequence). This CDR3 spans 13 amino acids. Here the CDR3 reads CASSQAGKGGYTF. CDR3 in DNA: TGTGCCAGCAGCCAAGCAGGGAAAGGAGGCTACACCTTC.

This clonotype was observed at least ten times. The chain links TRBV2 to TRBJ2-5; the match to TRBD2 covers 9 bases. Per the germline V gene, CDR1 is SNHLY and CDR2 is FYNNEI. This CDR3 region has 15 residues. V lost 8 bases, J lost 0 bases, and 7 bases stayed unmatched. The CDR3, as DNA: TGTGCCAGCGAATTGACTAGCGGATACCAAGAGACCCAGTACTTC. It encodes CASELTSGYQETQYF. Using reference TRBV2 and TRBJ2-5 for the parts outside the CDR3, the full variable domain is EPEVTQTPSHQVTQMGQEVILRCVPISNHLYFYWYRQILGQKVEFLVSFYNNEISEKSEIFDDQFSVERPDGSNFTLKIRSTKLEDSAMYFCASELTSGYQETQYFGPGTRLLVL.

The chain employs TRBV5-5 and TRBJ2-7; weak D call: TRBD1 (5 bases). Trimming shortened V by 2 bases and J by 3 bases, and 12 bases separated the two germline ends. Germline V gene data show CDR1 as SGHKS and CDR2 as YYEKEE (reference sequence). The CDR3 has 14 amino acids. CDR3 DNA sequence: TGTGCCAGCAGCTTCCAGGGAAAGCTCTACGAGCAGTACTTC. Protein sequence: CASSFQGKLYEQYF. Full variable domain (missing parts from reference TRBV5-5 and TRBJ2-7): DAGVTQSPTHLIKTRGQQVTLRCSPISGHKSVSWYQQVLGQGPQFIFQYYEKEERGRGNFPDRFSARQFPNYSSELNVNALLLGDSALYLCASSFQGKLYEQYFGPGTRLTVT.